These 14 T cell receptor beta chains came from one sample sequenced in a study of blood T cell repertoires in COVID-19. The assay was immunoSEQ multiplex PCR, and TCRdb's table has in-frame clones only and misses some. The sample gives 25,000 to 35,000 clones, 65% to 90% of which show up once; about an eighth is in the top ten. The sample was peripheral blood. These receptors were taken from a human donor in a cohort sampled during active COVID-19.

The chain couples TRBV5-1 to TRBJ1-6, with 7 bases that match TRBD1. The CDR3 loop spans 14 amino acids. The germline gives CDR1 SGHRS, CDR2 YFSETQ. Germline trimming cut 5 bases from V and 8 bases from J; bases unmatched to any gene: 7. This CDR3 reads CASSPRQGDSPLHF. The DNA of the CDR3 is TGCGCCAGCAGTCCCCGGCAGGGGGATTCACCCCTCCACTTT.

The V call is TRBV7-6, the J call TRBJ1-6; D unclear. This CDR3 has 15 amino acids. Trimming cost V 4 bases and J 0 bases, with 7 bases left between them. Per the germline V gene, CDR1 is SGHVS and CDR2 is FNYEAQ. The chain's CDR3 is CASSSSGSYNSPLHF. The CDR3 bases are TGTGCCAGCAGCTCCTCCGGCTCCTATAATTCACCCCTCCACTTT.

This clone has more than one count but fewer than ten. CDR3 nucleotide sequence: TGTGCCAGCAGTTCACGACGGGACACGCACACAGATACGCAGTATTTT. Its translation: CASSSRRDTHTDTQYF. The chain employs TRBV28 and TRBJ2-3; the D gene is possibly TRBD1 (6 bases). V was trimmed by 4 bases and J by 2 bases, leaving 16 bases between them. This CDR3 is 16 amino acids long. Germline V gives CDR1 MDHEN, CDR2 SYDVKM.

The chain has TRBV12-3 or TRBV12-4 and TRBJ1-2; D is perhaps TRBD1 (6 bases). The CDR3 contains 13 residues. The V end was cut by 6 bases, the J end by 4 bases, with 12 bases between. CDR3 DNA: TGTGCCAGCAGCTTCGACAGGAGCTATGGCTACACCTTC. It encodes CASSFDRSYGYTF.

Here the CDR3 reads CASSGGAGYNEQFF. The CDR3 region has the DNA TGTGCCAGTAGCGGGGGGGCTGGATACAATGAGCAGTTCTTC. The chain has TRBV27 and TRBJ2-1, with 11 positions matching TRBD2. Germline V gene lookup returns CDR1 MNHEY and CDR2 SMNVEV (reference sequence). The trim removed 9 bases at V and 4 bases at J, leaving 5 bases unmatched. This CDR3 has 14 amino acids.

This sequence joins TRBV13 and TRBJ2-7; possibly TRBD1 for D (6 bases). The CDR3 has 14 residues. Germline V gene lookup returns CDR1 PRHDT and CDR2 FYEKMQ (reference sequence). Trimming left V 5 bases short and J 0 bases short, with 11 bases between. The CDR3: CASSGHRVSYEQYF. CDR3 nucleotides: TGTGCCAGCAGCGGACACAGGGTCTCCTACGAGCAGTACTTC.

In its sample, this clone ranks as medium-sized. The rearrangement uses TRBV28 and TRBJ1-3, with TRBD1 as a possible D gene (5 bases). CDR1 is MDHEN and CDR2 is SYDVKM in the germline V gene. The CDR3 is made up of 15 amino acids. V was shortened by 4 bases and J by 2 bases, with 12 bases between the two germline ends. The DNA of the CDR3 is TGTGCCAGCAGTTCCCGCCGGGGGGCTGGAAACACCATATATTTT. Encoded protein: CASSSRRGAGNTIYF. The complete variable domain, with remaining parts taken from reference TRBV28 and TRBJ1-3, reads DVKVTQSSRYLVKRTGEKVFLECVQDMDHENMFWYRQDPGLGLRLIYFSYDVKMKEKGDIPEGYSVSREKKERFSLILESASTNQTSMYLCASSSRRGAGNTIYFGEGSWLTVV.

In the case of this clone: Possible read error: a much larger clone is one base away. This rearrangement joins TRBV3-1 (or the pseudogene TRBV3-2) to TRBJ1-2, with D uncertain. The CDR3 extends over 17 amino acids. Germline V gene data show CDR1 as LGHDT and CDR2 as YNNKEL (reference sequence). The CDR3 spells CASSPSEAPIQNYSYTF. DNA for the CDR3: TGTGCCAGCAGCCCCTCGGAGGCTCCTATCCAAAACTATAGCTACACCTTC.

The chain links TRBV7-9 to TRBJ2-1; 8 bases fit TRBD2. V shed 3 bases and J 5 bases; nucleotides not matched to a gene: 3. The CDR3 length is 14 residues. CDR1 is SEHNR, CDR2 FQNEAQ, per germline (reference sequence). The CDR3 is CASSFTGGHNEQFF. Written as DNA, the CDR3 is TGTGCCAGCAGCTTCACGGGGGGGCACAATGAGCAGTTCTTC. Supplemented by reference TRBV7-9 and TRBJ2-1, the full variable domain reads DTGVSQNPRHKITKRGQNVTFRCDPISEHNRLYWYRQTLGQGPEFLTYFQNEAQLEKSRLLSDRFSAERPKGSFSTLEIQRTEQGDSAMYLCASSFTGGHNEQFFGPGTRLTVL.

V is TRBV7-2 and J is TRBJ1-6; TRBD1 is a possible D gene (6 bases). Germline-derived CDR1 and CDR2 are SGHTA and FQGNSA. The CDR3 loop spans 15 amino acids. V lost 4 bases to trimming and J lost 9 bases, with 16 bases between them. The CDR3, as DNA: TGTGCCAGCAGCTCCCAAACAGGGATGGGTTCACCCCTCCACTTT. This sequence encodes CASSSQTGMGSPLHF.

This clone was counted once. The gene calls are TRBV2 and TRBJ1-2, with 9 bases matching TRBD1. There are 15 residues in the CDR3. V gave up 7 bases and J gave up 7 bases; unmatched junction bases: 13. CDR1 SNHLY and CDR2 FYNNEI come from the germline V gene. CDR3 region: CASITRPGTGIGYTF. As DNA, the CDR3 is TGTGCCAGCATTACTCGACCCGGGACAGGGATTGGCTACACCTTC. Combining the CDR3 with reference TRBV2 and TRBJ1-2 gives the whole variable domain EPEVTQTPSHQVTQMGQEVILRCVPISNHLYFYWYRQILGQKVEFLVSFYNNEISEKSEIFDDQFSVERPDGSNFTLKIRSTKLEDSAMYFCASITRPGTGIGYTFGSGTRLTVV.

The chain carries TRBV12-5 and TRBJ2-3; 16 bases match TRBD2. The length of the CDR3 is 22 residues. The V and J ends lost 3 bases and 0 bases, in that order; junction bases with no gene match: 15. The germline V gene encodes CDR1 LGHNT and CDR2 FRNRAP. For the CDR3, the DNA is TGTGCTAGTGGTTTCCACACGATCCCGGGACTAGCGGGGGGGATAAGCACAGATACGCAGTATTTT. It translates to CASGFHTIPGLAGGISTDTQYF. Together with reference TRBV12-5 and TRBJ2-3, the CDR3 gives the full variable domain: DARVTQTPRHKVTEMGQEVTMRCQPILGHNTVFWYRQTMMQGLELLAYFRNRAPLDDSGMPKDRFSAEMPDATLATLKIQPSEPRDSAVYFCASGFHTIPGLAGGISTDTQYFGPGTRLTVL.

J is TRBJ2-1 and V is TRBV10-2; 8 bases map to TRBD2. Germline V gene sequence: CDR1 WSHSY, CDR2 SAAADI. Trimming took 6 bases from V and 4 from J; bases not matched to a gene: 8. CDR3 length: 15 amino acids. CDR3 sequence reads: CASRQRGQGYNEQFF. The CDR3 bases are TGCGCCAGCAGACAGCGGGGGCAGGGGTACAATGAGCAGTTCTTC.

The chain couples TRBV10-3 to TRBJ1-5; 7 nucleotides line up with TRBD1. The CDR3 loop spans 15 amino acids. Trimming at V came to 0 bases and at J to 1 base, leaving 0 bases not matched to a gene. Germline CDR1 is ENHRY and CDR2 is SYGVKD. The DNA of the CDR3 is TGTGCCATCAGTGAGTCGGACAGGAGCAATCAGCCCCAGCATTTT. It is translated as CAISESDRSNQPQHF.